This T cell receptor (beta chain) was sequenced in a study of T cell clonality in common variable immunodeficiency. Findings of the study overall: Fewer deletions and N-nucleotide insertions were reportedly seen in common variable immunodeficiency TCR beta sequences. Links between repertoire features and CVID complications were heterogeneity-limited.

The CDR3 sequence is 14 residues long. In germline, CDR1 is SNHLY, CDR2 FYNNEI. V was trimmed by 2 bases and J by 0 bases, leaving 4 bases between them. Donors gave 5 to 8 ml heparinized peripheral whole blood. This clone was recorded at least ten times. Antigen: not known. Read data end 3 residues before the CDR3 end; the end is taken from the germline J gene. Sequencing input was equivalent genomic DNA from CVID and controls. Using immunoSEQ multiplex PCR, the repertoire was profiled, and TCRdb retains in-frame clones only, with some absent. The sample yields about 19,000 clones, without any singletons.

Sequencing input: peripheral blood mononuclear cells. The sequence was collected from a human donor with common variable immunodeficiency. J is TRBJ2-2 and V is TRBV2, with D hard to call. The chain's CDR3 is CASSEHPNTGELFF. CDR3 bases read: TGTGCCAGCAGTGAACATCCGAACACCGGGGAG.